Following are 2 T cell receptor beta chains from one sample sequenced in a study of T cell responses to AZD1222 COVID-19 vaccine. TCRdb's copy holds only in-frame clones and misses some; the assay was immunoSEQ multiplex PCR. Of roughly 120,000 clones listed, around 89% are singletons. Source: peripheral blood, taken 28 days after the second AZD1222 dose. These receptor sequences come from an adult who received the AZD1222 COVID-19 vaccine.

This chain uses TRBV11-2 with TRBJ1-6, with 7 positions matching TRBD1. Germline V lookup: CDR1 SGHAT, CDR2 FQNNGV. Losses at the gene ends were 3 bases for V and 1 base for J; bases not matched to a gene: 9. The CDR3 totals 18 residues. The CDR3 loop is CASSFPTGVVSYNSPLHF. CDR3 bases: TGTGCCAGCAGCTTCCCTACAGGGGTGGTATCCTATAATTCACCCCTCCACTTT.

The chain recombines TRBV6-5 with TRBJ1-2, with 9 nucleotides matching TRBD1. The V gene end was trimmed by 8 bases and the J gene end by 8 bases; junction bases not matched to a gene: 9. This CDR3 spans 13 amino acids. The germline CDR1 and CDR2 sequences are MNHEY and SVGAGI. The CDR3 spells CASCQGTGIGYTF. DNA for the CDR3: TGTGCCAGCTGCCAAGGGACAGGGATCGGCTACACCTTC.